These T cell receptor beta chains were read from a single sample in a study of cytomegalovirus exposure and HLA in healthy donors. Sequencing used immunoSEQ multiplex PCR; TCRdb keeps in-frame clones, though not all of them. The data hold about 200,000 clones, with over 60% observed a single time. The specimen was PBMCs. The receptors shown here come from a man aged 35-49 years in good health and CMV-seronegative. The CDR3 runs from the conserved cysteine through the conserved F or W. The D gene is left open where the match is weak. Clone size, where shown, is once, few, many, or a class for clones that have expanded.

TGTGCCAGCAGCTCAGGCGGGGGAGCCGGCAACGAGCAGTACTTC CASSSGGGAGNEQYF few TRBD2 TRBJ2-7 TRBV7-3
TGTGCCAGCAGCTTAGGGACAGGGTCGAGCAATCAGCCCCAGCATTTT CASSLGTGSSNQPQHF . TRBD1 TRBJ1-5 TRBV7-2
TGTGCCAGCAGCCAAGATCTGGGGCTAGCGGTCATCAATGAGCAGTTCTTC CASSQDLGLAVINEQFF . TRBD2 TRBJ2-1 TRBV4-2
TGTGCCAGCAGTTTAAGGTTCGGGGAAGGGAACACCGGGGAGCTGTTTTTT CASSLRFGEGNTGELFF . . TRBJ2-2 TRBV27
TGCAGTGCCAGACAGGGGTACGAGCAGTACTTC CSARQGYEQYF . TRBD1 TRBJ2-7 TRBV20-1
TGTGCCAGCAGCTTCGGAGGCGGATTCTACGAGCAGTACTTC CASSFGGGFYEQYF . . TRBJ2-7 TRBV7-9
TGTGCCAGCAGCTTAGGACAGGGGGACTACGAGCAGTACTTC CASSLGQGDYEQYF . TRBD1 TRBJ2-7 TRBV9
TGTGCCAGCAGCTTTCACTCCGGGAGGGGAGCGGGAGAAGGGAATGAGCAGTTCTTC CASSFHSGRGAGEGNEQFF . TRBD2 TRBJ2-1 TRBV11-2
TGCGCCAGCAGCCAAGTCTTAGCGTACCAAGAGACCCAGTACTTC CASSQVLAYQETQYF . . TRBJ2-5 TRBV4-1
TGTGCCAGCAGTGTGCGGCTCACAGATACGCAGTATTTT CASSVRLTDTQYF once . TRBJ2-3 TRBV2
TGCGCCAGCAGCGCAAGACTAGGCAAAGAGACCCAGTACTTC CASSARLGKETQYF . . TRBJ2-5 TRBV5-1
TGTGCCAGCAGGGAACCGGGACAGGGGGCGGGCGGCTACACCTTC CASREPGQGAGGYTF . TRBD1 TRBJ1-2 TRBV5-4
TGCAGCGGGGGAGCCACAGATACGCAGTATTTT CSGGATDTQYF . . TRBJ2-3 TRBV29-1
TGTGCCAGCAGCGTTACCCTCCAGGAGCAGTACTTC CASSVTLQEQYF . . TRBJ2-7 TRBV7-9
TGTGCCAGCAGCTTCCTAGGGACTAGCGGGAGTTACAATGAGCAGTTCTTC CASSFLGTSGSYNEQFF . TRBD2 TRBJ2-1 TRBV7-2
TGTGCCAGCAGCCCTGCAGGACTAGCGGGGAATGAGCAGTTCTTC CASSPAGLAGNEQFF . TRBD2 TRBJ2-1 TRBV7-2
TGTGCCAGCAGACGGGGACAGGACCCTAATCAGCCCCAGCATTTT CASRRGQDPNQPQHF . TRBD1 TRBJ1-5 TRBV27
TGTGCCAGCAGGACGACAGGGGGCAATGAGCAGTTCTTC CASRTTGGNEQFF . TRBD1 TRBJ2-1 TRBV6-1
TGTGCCAGCAGTTCCCTGAGTTCTACCTACGAGCAGTACTTC CASSSLSSTYEQYF . . TRBJ2-7 TRBV6-5
TGTGCCAGCAGTGAGTGGGCTAGCGGGGCCCCCCGGGAACAAGAGACCCAGTACTTC CASSEWASGAPREQETQYF . TRBD2 TRBJ2-5 TRBV2
TGTGCCAGCAGCCCGAGTGGGCTAACCTTGAACACCGGGGAGCTGTTTTTT CASSPSGLTLNTGELFF . . TRBJ2-2 TRBV9
TGTGCCTGGACCCGAGACTGGCCAGCCGGGGAGCTGTTTTTT CAWTRDWPAGELFF . . TRBJ2-2 TRBV30
TGCGCCAGCAGCCTCCTGGGACAGAGACCCTACGAGCAGTACTTC CASSLLGQRPYEQYF . TRBD1 TRBJ2-7 TRBV4-3
TGTGCTAGTGGGGGACAGGGTAAGGGGGGCTACACCTTC CASGGQGKGGYTF . TRBD1 TRBJ1-2 TRBV12-5
TGTGCCAGCAGCTTCGGGACAGGGTTCTATGGCTACACCTTC CASSFGTGFYGYTF few TRBD1 TRBJ1-2 TRBV5-6
TGCGCCAGCAGCCAAGTGGCGACAGGTGGCTACACCTTC CASSQVATGGYTF . . TRBJ1-2 TRBV4-1
TGTGCCAGCTCACCAGCCCCTTCCGTAGTCAAAAACATTCAGTACTTC CASSPAPSVVKNIQYF . . TRBJ2-4 TRBV18
TGTGCCAGCAGCTTACTTGGCGGGTCTAGCACAGATACGCAGTATTTT CASSLLGGSSTDTQYF . . TRBJ2-3 TRBV7-8
TGTTCCAGCAGCTTAGCGACAGGGGAGGGGAATCAGCCCCAGCATTTT CSSSLATGEGNQPQHF . TRBD1 TRBJ1-5 TRBV7-9
TGTGCCAGCAGCGTTACGGGAGCGGGCCCCTACAATGAGCAGTTCTTC CASSVTGAGPYNEQFF . . TRBJ2-1 TRBV9
TGTGCCAGCAGCCCAGGCCGACAGACGTACGAGCAGTACTTC CASSPGRQTYEQYF once . TRBJ2-7 TRBV7-2
TGTGCCACCACAGACCTGTATGGCTACACCTTC CATTDLYGYTF . . TRBJ1-2 TRBV19
TGCGCCAGCAGCTCCCGGACAGGGAACACTGAAGCTTTCTTT CASSSRTGNTEAFF . TRBD1 TRBJ1-1 TRBV5-1
TGTGCCAGCAGCCCCCGGGACCCAGGGGGCTCACCTCTCCACTTT CASSPRDPGGSPLHF . TRBD1 TRBJ1-6 TRBV7-9
TGTGCCAGCTTCAGGGATTATGAAAAACTGTTTTTT CASFRDYEKLFF . . TRBJ1-4 TRBV2
TGTGCCAGCAGGACAGTTAACTATGGCTACACCTTC CASRTVNYGYTF . . TRBJ1-2 TRBV28
TGTGCCAGCAGTGAAGTACCGGGGAACACTGAAGCTTTCTTT CASSEVPGNTEAFF few . TRBJ1-1 TRBV2
TGTGCCAGCCGCGGCCCAGGGACTGGGGAGCTGTTTTTT CASRGPGTGELFF . . TRBJ2-2 TRBV28
TGTGCCAGCAGCGGAGACGGCACTGAAGCTTTCTTT CASSGDGTEAFF . . TRBJ1-1 TRBV7-9
TGTGCCAGCAGTTACGAGCTAGCGGGAAACAATGAGCAGTTCTTC CASSYELAGNNEQFF . TRBD2 TRBJ2-1 TRBV6-5
TGCGCCAGCAGCTTGGGGGGCGGAAGTTCCGGGGAGCTGTTTTTT CASSLGGGSSGELFF . . TRBJ2-2 TRBV5-1
TGTGCCAGCAGTCCAGCCGGGACTAGCGGGCCAGGGGGTGAGCAGTTCTTC CASSPAGTSGPGGEQFF . TRBD2 TRBJ2-1 TRBV27
TGTGCCAGCAGGGCCCTACAGAAGAACACTGAAGCTTTCTTT CASRALQKNTEAFF . . TRBJ1-1 TRBV11-2
TGTGCCAGCCGCCGACTAGCGGGGGACAATGAGCAGTTCTTC CASRRLAGDNEQFF once TRBD2 TRBJ2-1 TRBV7-6
TGTGCCAGCAGCGTCAAGGATGGGGAGACCCGGTACTTC CASSVKDGETRYF . . TRBJ2-5 TRBV9
TGCAGCGTTGATAACTCCGGGGAGAGTAACGAGCAGTACTTC CSVDNSGESNEQYF . . TRBJ2-7 TRBV29-1
TGTGCCTGGAGTGTAGAGGGTTGGGGTGAAAAACTGTTTTTT CAWSVEGWGEKLFF . . TRBJ1-4 TRBV30
TGTGCCAGCAGCCCAGGACAGGGGCCCGGGGAGCTGTTTTTT CASSPGQGPGELFF . TRBD1 TRBJ2-2 TRBV7-6
TGTGCCAGCAGCCCAGAGGAGGCCAGCACAGATACGCAATATTTT CASSPEEASTDTQYF . . TRBJ2-3 TRBV27
TGTGCCAGCAGCACCGGGACAGGGGGTTATCAGCCCCAGCATTTT CASSTGTGGYQPQHF . TRBD1 TRBJ1-5 TRBV9
TGTGCCAGCTCACCCGGACTAGCGGGAGTCGGAGAGCAGTACTTC CASSPGLAGVGEQYF . TRBD2 TRBJ2-7 TRBV18
TGCGCCAGCAGCCAAGATTGGGGACAGGGGGTAAAGGGAGAGCAGTTCTTC CASSQDWGQGVKGEQFF . TRBD1 TRBJ2-1 TRBV4-3
TGTGCCAGCTCACCATCGACAGGGGGGCCGAACACTGAAGCTTTCTTT CASSPSTGGPNTEAFF . TRBD1 TRBJ1-1 TRBV18
TGTGCCAGCACCTCAGGGGGCTCCTACAATGAGCAGTTCTTC CASTSGGSYNEQFF . TRBD1 TRBJ2-1 TRBV5-4
TGTGCCAGCAGCCACGATACAGGGGTCGTTGGAAACACCATATATTTT CASSHDTGVVGNTIYF . TRBD1 TRBJ1-3 TRBV4-2
TGTGCCATCAGTGAGTTAGCGGGACAGGGTTTGTACAATGAGCAGTTCTTC CAISELAGQGLYNEQFF . . TRBJ2-1 TRBV10-3
TGTGCCAGTAGTATATCCGCCACAGGGGCCTACGAGCAGTACTTC CASSISATGAYEQYF . TRBD1 TRBJ2-7 TRBV19
TGTGCCAGCAGTCCGGGACTTTACTACTCCTACGAGCAGTACTTC CASSPGLYYSYEQYF once . TRBJ2-7 TRBV6-5
TGTGCCAGCAGATTAAGGGACAGGGGAGGGGGCGAGCAGTACTTC CASRLRDRGGGEQYF . TRBD1 TRBJ2-7 TRBV2